In its sample, the clone carrying this TCR beta chain was seen a few times. Its cognate antigen is unknown. The CDR3 runs to 14 residues. V shed 6 bases and J shed 6 bases, with 17 bases lying between them. These data come from a study of CD8 T cells in ankylosing spondylitis. Via MiXCR, TCRdb re-called the 5' RACE reads, giving one row per CDR3 protein. The sample carries over 600,000 distinct CDR3 sequences, 15% to 20% recorded once. The study, taken as a whole, reports: A motif in TCR beta, a set of 8 or 9 highly homologous variants, appeared characteristic of ankylosing spondylitis blood.

The J gene is TRBJ1-1, the V gene TRBV12-3 or TRBV12-4; possibly TRBD1 for D (5 bases). The receptor was derived from a male donor with ankylosing spondylitis. The sequenced sample was blood, either unsorted or a sorted T cell fraction (not recorded which). DNA for the CDR3: TGTGCCAGCAGCTTGGAGGGCAGGGAAGCTGAAGCTTTCTTT. It yields the protein CASSLEGREAEAFF.